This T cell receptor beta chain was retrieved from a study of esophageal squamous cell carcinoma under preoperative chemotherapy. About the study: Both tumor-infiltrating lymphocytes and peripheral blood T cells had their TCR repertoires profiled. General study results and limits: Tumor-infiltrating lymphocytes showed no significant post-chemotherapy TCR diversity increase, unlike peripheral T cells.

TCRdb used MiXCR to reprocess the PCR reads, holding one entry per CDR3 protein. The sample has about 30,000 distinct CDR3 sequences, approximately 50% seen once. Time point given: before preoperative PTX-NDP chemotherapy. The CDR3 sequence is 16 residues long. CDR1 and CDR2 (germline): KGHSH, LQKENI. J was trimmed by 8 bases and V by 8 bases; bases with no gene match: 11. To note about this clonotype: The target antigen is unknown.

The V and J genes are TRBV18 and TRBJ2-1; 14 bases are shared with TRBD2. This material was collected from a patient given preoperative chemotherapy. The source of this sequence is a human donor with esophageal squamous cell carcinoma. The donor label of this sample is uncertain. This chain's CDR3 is CASLGTGTSGSYEQFF. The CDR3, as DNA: TGTGCCAGCCTGGGGACGGGGACTAGCGGGAGCTATGAGCAGTTCTTC.